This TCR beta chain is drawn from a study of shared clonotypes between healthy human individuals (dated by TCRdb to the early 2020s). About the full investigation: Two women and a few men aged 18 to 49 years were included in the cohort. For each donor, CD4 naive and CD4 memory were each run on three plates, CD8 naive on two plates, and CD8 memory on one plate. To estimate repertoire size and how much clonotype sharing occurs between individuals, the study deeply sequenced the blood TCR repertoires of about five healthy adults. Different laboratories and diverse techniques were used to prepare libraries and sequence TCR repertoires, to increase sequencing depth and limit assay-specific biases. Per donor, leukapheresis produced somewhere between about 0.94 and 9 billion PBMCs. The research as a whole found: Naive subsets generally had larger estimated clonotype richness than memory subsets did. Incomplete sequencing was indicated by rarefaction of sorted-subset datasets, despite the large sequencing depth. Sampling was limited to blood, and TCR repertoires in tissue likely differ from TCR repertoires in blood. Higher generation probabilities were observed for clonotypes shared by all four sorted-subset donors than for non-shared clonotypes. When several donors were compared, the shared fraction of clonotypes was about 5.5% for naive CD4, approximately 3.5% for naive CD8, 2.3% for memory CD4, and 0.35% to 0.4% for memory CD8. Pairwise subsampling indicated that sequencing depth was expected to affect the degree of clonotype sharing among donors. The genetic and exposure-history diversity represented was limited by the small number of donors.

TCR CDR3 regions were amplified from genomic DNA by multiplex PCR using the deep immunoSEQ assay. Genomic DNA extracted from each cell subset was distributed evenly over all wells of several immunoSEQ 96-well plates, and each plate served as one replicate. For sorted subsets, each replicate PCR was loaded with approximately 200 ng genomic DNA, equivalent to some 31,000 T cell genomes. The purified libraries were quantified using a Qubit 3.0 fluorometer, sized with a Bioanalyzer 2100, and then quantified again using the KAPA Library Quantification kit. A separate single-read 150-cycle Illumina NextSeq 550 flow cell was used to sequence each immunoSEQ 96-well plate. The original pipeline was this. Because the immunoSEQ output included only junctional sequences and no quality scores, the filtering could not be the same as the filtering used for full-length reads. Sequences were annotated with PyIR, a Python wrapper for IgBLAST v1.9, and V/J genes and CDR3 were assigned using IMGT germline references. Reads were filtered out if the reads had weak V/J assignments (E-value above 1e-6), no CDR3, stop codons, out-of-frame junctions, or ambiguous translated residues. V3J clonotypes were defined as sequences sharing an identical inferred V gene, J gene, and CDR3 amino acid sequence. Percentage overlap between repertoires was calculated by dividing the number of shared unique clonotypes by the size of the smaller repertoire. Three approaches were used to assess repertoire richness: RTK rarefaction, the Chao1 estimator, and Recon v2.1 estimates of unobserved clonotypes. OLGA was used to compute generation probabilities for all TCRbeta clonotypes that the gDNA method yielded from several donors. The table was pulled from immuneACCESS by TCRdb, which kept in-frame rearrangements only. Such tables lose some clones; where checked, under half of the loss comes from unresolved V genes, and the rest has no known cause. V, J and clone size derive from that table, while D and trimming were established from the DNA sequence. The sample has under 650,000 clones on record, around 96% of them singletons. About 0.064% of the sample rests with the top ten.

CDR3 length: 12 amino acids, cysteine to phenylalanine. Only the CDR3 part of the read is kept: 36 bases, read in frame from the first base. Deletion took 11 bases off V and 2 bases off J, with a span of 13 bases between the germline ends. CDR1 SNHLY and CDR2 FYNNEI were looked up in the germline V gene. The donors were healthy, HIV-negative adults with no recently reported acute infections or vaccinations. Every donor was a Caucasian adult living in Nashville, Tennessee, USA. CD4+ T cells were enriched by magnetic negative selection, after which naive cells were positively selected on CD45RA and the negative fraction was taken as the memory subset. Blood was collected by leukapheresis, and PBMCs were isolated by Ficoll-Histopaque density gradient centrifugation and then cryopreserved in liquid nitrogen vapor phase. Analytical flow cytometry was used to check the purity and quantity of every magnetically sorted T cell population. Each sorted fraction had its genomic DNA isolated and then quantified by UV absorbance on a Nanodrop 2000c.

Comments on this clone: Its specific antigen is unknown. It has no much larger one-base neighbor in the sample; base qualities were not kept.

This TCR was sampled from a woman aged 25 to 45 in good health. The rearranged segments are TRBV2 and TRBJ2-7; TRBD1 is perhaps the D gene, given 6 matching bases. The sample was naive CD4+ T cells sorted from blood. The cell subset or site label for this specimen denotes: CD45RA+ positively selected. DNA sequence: TGTGCCGGCCAGGGACAAACCTACGAGCAGTACTTC. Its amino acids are CAGQGQTYEQYF.